The clone carrying this TCR beta chain has ten or more counts. No antigen is known for it. These data belong to a study of T cells after yellow fever vaccination. The wider study: Where fractions had low cell numbers, libraries were prepared from them with the SMART-Seq v4 Ultra Low Input RNA kit.

Germline loops: CDR1 MDHEN, CDR2 SYDVKM. V gave up 6 bases and J gave up 6 bases; unmatched junction bases: 10. The CDR3 covers 15 residues. Findings and caveats of the study: Some clonotypes, a small share, were shared between CD4 and CD8 compartments. Once the booster was given, most primary-vaccination clones reappeared, at just over 95% for CD4 and roughly 90% for CD8. Contamination of FACS-sorted repertoires by abundant clonotypes from the bulk population could occur.

TCRdb itself ran the 5' RACE reads through MiXCR, one entry per CDR3 protein. The sample shows about 240,000 distinct CDR3 sequences, less than 8.5% of them seen only once. The chain uses TRBV28 and TRBJ2-1; 8 nucleotides align to TRBD2. The receptor comes from a man younger than 45 who received the YFV17D yellow fever vaccine. The specimen comprised CD4+ T cells sorted from PBMCs, sampled 15 days after the yellow fever booster vaccination. DNA of the CDR3: TGTGCCAGCAGAAAAGGACTAGCTGAGGGCAATGAGCAGTTCTTC. It translates to CASRKGLAEGNEQFF.